Below, 12 T cell receptor beta chains from the same sample are listed, as sequenced in a study of T cells in Graves' hyperthyroidism and ophthalmopathy. The source material, RNA transcripts, was used to amplify TCR beta CDR3 regions. In the first-round RT-PCR of the TCR CDR3, the HTBI primer set was used. Via MiXCR, TCRdb re-called the multiplex PCR reads, giving one row per CDR3 protein. The sample lists around 350,000 distinct CDR3 sequences, about 12% occurring once. The specimen was blood. The receptors here all came from a woman younger than 30 with Graves' hyperthyroidism.

The genes are TRBV4-1 and TRBJ1-1; D gene ambiguous. Trimming took 3 bases from V and 1 from J, leaving 9 bases between them. This CDR3 comprises 14 residues. The germline gives CDR1 MGHRA, CDR2 YSYEKL. The DNA for the CDR3 is TGCGCCAGCAGCCAGGGAGAAGAGAACACTGAAGCTTTCTTT. Translation gives CASSQGEENTEAFF.

This clonotype has ten or more counts. The chain uses TRBV25-1 and TRBJ2-7; 9 positions match TRBD2. CDR3 length equals 14 residues. The germline gives CDR1 MGHDK, CDR2 SYGVNS. With V trimmed by 6 bases and J by 6 bases, 9 bases remained unmatched. Here the CDR3 DNA reads TGTGCCAGCAGCCCGGGACTAGCCGTTGGCGAGCAGTACTTC. Translation gives CASSPGLAVGEQYF.

V gene TRBV5-1 combines with J gene TRBJ1-1; no definite D call. V was shortened by 5 bases and J by 3 bases, with 17 bases between the two germline ends. This CDR3 region has 15 residues. In germline, CDR1 is SGHRS, CDR2 YFSETQ. The CDR3 DNA reads as TGCGCCAGCAGAGGATTATTAACCGTAGACACTGAAGCTTTCTTT. Encoded protein: CASRGLLTVDTEAFF.

This clonotype was seen a few times. V and J are TRBV6-5 and TRBJ1-1, with TRBD1 matching 8 bases. J gave up 3 bases and V 2 bases, and 2 bases lay outside the gene matches. CDR1 is MNHEY and CDR2 is SVGAGI in the germline V gene. The CDR3 consists of 14 residues. The CDR3 sequence is CASSYGQGYTEAFF. The CDR3 DNA follows: TGTGCCAGCAGTTACGGACAGGGATACACTGAAGCTTTCTTT.

This clonotype was found many times. This rearrangement joins TRBV14 to TRBJ2-4, with 11 bases lining up with TRBD1. Germline values: CDR1 SGHDN, CDR2 FVKESK. This CDR3 is 14 amino acids long. Unmatched junction bases numbered 3, after V lost 5 bases and J lost 6 bases. CDR3 in DNA: TGTGCCAGCAGCGGACAGGGGGCAATAAACATTCAGTACTTC. Translation gives CASSGQGAINIQYF.

V is TRBV20-1 and J is TRBJ2-5; 12 nucleotides align to TRBD2. In germline, CDR1 is DFQATT, CDR2 SNEGSKA (reference sequence). This CDR3 spans 18 amino acids. Trimming took 5 bases from V and 11 from J; bases not matched to a gene: 24. CDR3 DNA sequence: TGCAGTGCTGCAGAGCTTCCGGGGGGACTAGCGGGTGAGAGGGGTCAGTACTTC. Translation: CSAAELPGGLAGERGQYF.

This clonotype was counted at least ten times. The gene calls are TRBV12-3 or TRBV12-4 and TRBJ1-1; possibly TRBD1 for D (5 bases). The CDR3 totals 15 residues. V lost 5 bases and J 6 bases, leaving 19 bases between the germline ends. DNA for the CDR3: TGTGCCAGCAGTCCATGGGGCCGGGGCTGGGCTGAAGCTTTCTTT. Protein: CASSPWGRGWAEAFF.

This clonotype came up a few times. This rearrangement joins TRBV20-1 to TRBJ1-1, with D unclear. The germline CDR1 and CDR2 sequences are DFQATT and SNEGSKA (reference sequence). V lost 6 bases to trimming and J lost 8 bases, with 13 bases between them. CDR3 size: 11 residues. DNA for the CDR3: TGCAGTGCCCGCCGCGGCAAAGAAGCTTTCTTT. Amino acids: CSARRGKEAFF.

The rearrangement links TRBV7-3 to TRBJ2-3; the D gene is possibly TRBD2 (6 bases). CDR1 and CDR2 (germline): SGHTA, FQGTGA. Between the trimmed V and J ends, which lost 0 bases and 2 bases, there was a span of 12 bases. The CDR3 is 16 amino acids. The CDR3 DNA sequence: TGTGCCAGCAGCTTAACTGGACTATTTTCCACAGATACGCAGTATTTT. Amino acid sequence: CASSLTGLFSTDTQYF.

Details on this clonotype: This is likely a read error, given that the CDR3 carries no conserved phenylalanine or tryptophan at its end. J is TRBJ2-1 and V is TRBV7-2; 11 bases map to TRBD2. The CDR3 extends over 16 amino acids. CDR1 is SGHTA and CDR2 is FQGNSA in the germline V gene. The CDR3 region is CASSQGLAGSCNEQFL. The CDR3 region has the DNA TGTGCCAGCAGTCAAGGACTAGCGGGCTCCTGCAATGAGCAGTTCCTC.

This clonotype was observed at least ten times. This chain uses TRBV20-1 with TRBJ1-3; TRBD1 might be the D (5 bases). Germline V lookup: CDR1 DFQATT, CDR2 SNEGSKA (reference sequence). CDR3 length: 15 residues. The germline V and J ends were trimmed by 6 bases and 3 bases, with 18 bases remaining between them. In DNA, the CDR3 is TGCAGTGCAGCAGGGCTTGACGACAATGGAAACACCATATATTTT. Translated, it gives CSAAGLDDNGNTIYF.

The V call is TRBV5-4, the J call TRBJ1-2, with 7 bases lining up with TRBD1. CDR1 is SGHNT and CDR2 is YYREEE in the germline V gene (reference sequence). The V and J ends lost 4 bases and 4 bases, in that order; junction bases with no gene match: 7. CDR3 length: 14 amino acids. CDR3 residues: CASSMGQSTYGYTF. The CDR3 bases are TGTGCCAGCAGCATGGGACAGTCAACCTATGGCTACACCTTC.